Each of the 19 T cell receptor beta chains below was sequenced from the same sample in a study of blood T cell repertoires in COVID-19. Sequencing was performed with immunoSEQ multiplex PCR; in TCRdb, only in-frame clones are kept and a portion is missing. Altogether tens of thousands of clones are present, about four fifths being singletons, with the ten largest covering more than 4.5%. The source material was peripheral blood. Receptors were obtained from a human donor in a cohort sampled during active or convalescent COVID-19.

V gene TRBV6-5 combines with J gene TRBJ2-7; weak D call: TRBD1 (7 bases). CDR1 MNHEY and CDR2 SVGAGI come from the germline V gene. CDR3 length: 15 residues. Trimming took 7 bases from V and 2 from J, leaving 18 bases between them. In DNA form, the CDR3 reads TGTGCCAGCACGGGGGTGAGGGGACAGCCCTACGAGCAGTACTTC. This encodes CASTGVRGQPYEQYF.

A few counts support this clone. This chain links TRBV14 with TRBJ2-7; the D gene is possibly TRBD2 (6 bases). In germline, CDR1 is SGHDN, CDR2 FVKESK. V lost 2 bases, J lost 0 bases, and 8 bases lay in between. The CDR3 has 14 residues. The CDR3 bases are TGTGCCAGCAGCCAAACGGGGGACTCCTACGAGCAGTACTTC. Its translation is CASSQTGDSYEQYF.

The gene calls are TRBV30 and TRBJ1-3; TRBD1 is a possible D gene (5 bases). V gave up 3 bases and J gave up 0 bases, with 18 bases separating them. Germline-derived CDR1 and CDR2 are GTSNPN and SVGIG (reference sequence). This CDR3 has 17 amino acids. The chain's CDR3 is CAWSSPRAPYSGNTIYF. The DNA for the CDR3 is TGTGCCTGGAGCTCCCCCAGGGCCCCCTACTCTGGAAACACCATATATTTT.

The chain has TRBV10-3 and TRBJ2-5; tentatively, D is TRBD2 (6 bases). CDR3 length equals 14 residues. The V and J ends lost 8 bases and 5 bases respectively, with 18 bases between them. Germline-derived CDR1 and CDR2 are ENHRY and SYGVKD. This CDR3 reads CAIGSGGRTETQYF. CDR3 nucleotides: TGTGCCATCGGGAGTGGGGGGAGAACGGAGACCCAGTACTTC.

V gene TRBV27 combines with J gene TRBJ2-3, with 7 nucleotides matching TRBD2. The CDR3 extends over 14 amino acids. The germline V gene encodes CDR1 MNHEY and CDR2 SMNVEV (reference sequence). Germline trimming cut 4 bases from V and 2 bases from J; bases unmatched to any gene: 3. CDR3 sequence (DNA): TGTGCCAGCAGTTCGGGACTACACACAGATACGCAGTATTTT. Encoded protein: CASSSGLHTDTQYF.

This clone was observed once. This chain joins TRBV6-1 and TRBJ1-2, with D unresolved. The length of the CDR3 is 13 residues. Germline V gene sequence: CDR1 MNHNS, CDR2 SASEGT. V lost 1 base and J lost 4, with 7 bases in between. The DNA of the CDR3 is TGTGCCAGCAGTGAAGAAGGGAGCTATGGCTACACCTTC. It translates to CASSEEGSYGYTF.

The table lists this clone with a few counts. The chain joins TRBV6-5 to TRBJ1-1, with TRBD1 matching 7 bases. Looked up from germline, CDR1 is MNHEY and CDR2 is SVGAGI. V trimming: 7 bases; J trimming: 2 bases; junction bases outside the gene matches: 7. CDR3 length: 14 residues. The CDR3 loop is CASTRQGGNTEAFF. CDR3 coding DNA: TGTGCCAGCACCCGACAGGGTGGAAACACTGAAGCTTTCTTT.

The chain couples TRBV19 to TRBJ2-7; D is ambiguous. Trimming removed 7 bases from V and 3 bases from J, with 13 bases in between. CDR3 length: 13 amino acids. Germline V gene lookup returns CDR1 LNHDA and CDR2 SQIVND (reference sequence). CDR3 residues: CASKGAISYEQYF. For the CDR3, the DNA is TGTGCCAGTAAAGGAGCGATCAGCTACGAGCAGTACTTC.

The chain recombines TRBV2 with TRBJ1-1; TRBD1 might be the D (5 bases). The CDR3 consists of 13 residues. The germline CDR1 and CDR2 sequences are SNHLY and FYNNEI. Trimming removed 6 bases from V and 0 bases from J, with 8 bases in between. The CDR3: CASRLTVNTEAFF. The DNA of the CDR3 is TGTGCCAGCAGACTGACAGTGAACACTGAAGCTTTCTTT.

The rearrangement joins TRBV7-3 to TRBJ2-1; 10 nucleotides align to TRBD2. V lost 2 bases and J lost 2; bases outside the gene matches: 0. From germline, CDR1 is SGHTA and CDR2 FQGTGA. CDR3 length: 15 residues. Written as DNA, the CDR3 is TGTGCCAGCAGCTTACTAGCGGGGGCCTACAATGAGCAGTTCTTC. It translates to CASSLLAGAYNEQFF.

The gene calls are TRBV29-1 and TRBJ1-4, with D possibly matching TRBD1 (5 bases). Trimming cost V 4 bases and J 7 bases, with 13 bases left between them. Germline CDR1 and CDR2: SQVTM and ANQGSEA. This CDR3 has 13 residues. The CDR3 spells CSVARQGSEKLFF. CDR3 bases: TGCAGCGTTGCAAGGCAGGGTAGTGAAAAACTGTTTTTT.

The chain recombines TRBV23-1 with TRBJ2-7; D might be TRBD2 (6 bases). TRBV23-1 is an ORF, and what it does is uncertain. Trimming took off 0 bases at V and 3 bases at J, with 15 bases between the two ends. The CDR3 contains 16 residues. The CDR3 DNA follows: TGCGCCAGCAGTCAATCGGAGGGTACTTGGGACTACGAGCAGTACTTC. It is translated as CASSQSEGTWDYEQYF.

The CDR3 DNA follows: TGTGCCAGCAGTTACTCCTCAGGGCCTGCAAAACTGTTTTTT. Translated: CASSYSSGPAKLFF. The V call is TRBV6-5, the J call TRBJ1-4; D is possibly TRBD1 (5 bases). The CDR3 spans 14 residues. Germline V gene sequence: CDR1 MNHEY, CDR2 SVGAGI. V was pared by 0 bases and J by 10 bases, with 12 bases between.

In nucleotides, the CDR3 is TGTGCCAGCAGCTTAGGGGCTAGCGGGGGACAAGAGACCCAGTACTTC. This gives the protein CASSLGASGGQETQYF. The J gene is TRBJ2-5, the V gene TRBV11-2, with TRBD2 matching 10 bases. Trimming cost V 1 base and J 2 bases; bases outside gene matches: 4. Germline V lookup: CDR1 SGHAT, CDR2 FQNNGV. CDR3 length: 16 residues.

The rearrangement links TRBV12-5 to TRBJ2-7, with 11 positions matching TRBD1. Germline CDR1 reads LGHNT; CDR2 reads FRNRAP. This CDR3 has 14 residues. The trim removed 5 bases at V and 4 bases at J, leaving 4 bases unmatched. The CDR3 region has the DNA TGTGCTAGTGGTCCCGGACAGGGGGCGTACGAGCAGTACTTC. It yields the protein CASGPGQGAYEQYF.

The V and J genes are TRBV27 and TRBJ1-1; D gene ambiguous. CDR3 size: 14 residues. Trimming stripped 0 bases from V and 11 bases from J, with 16 bases between. CDR1 is MNHEY, CDR2 SMNVEV, per germline (reference sequence). The CDR3 reads CASSLSRGVGSAFF. The CDR3 nucleotides are TGTGCCAGCAGTTTATCACGAGGCGTTGGATCGGCTTTCTTT.

The J gene is TRBJ1-5, the V gene TRBV27, with 9 positions matching TRBD1. Trimming took 6 bases from V and 6 from J; bases not matched to a gene: 9. Germline values: CDR1 MNHEY, CDR2 SMNVEV (reference sequence). There are 15 residues in the CDR3. The CDR3: CASRLTGGRGQPQHF. The CDR3 region has the DNA TGTGCCAGCAGACTTACAGGGGGCCGGGGTCAGCCCCAGCATTTT.

The chain links TRBV5-3 to TRBJ1-5; D gene uncertain. TRBV5-3 is an open reading frame whose function is uncertain. Trimming cost V 0 bases and J 6 bases, with 7 bases left between them. The CDR3 length is 13 residues. The CDR3: CARSLGAPQPQHF. The DNA for the CDR3 is TGTGCCAGAAGCTTGGGGGCACCTCAGCCCCAGCATTTT.

This clone has just a few counts. This chain connects TRBV27 to TRBJ1-5; D is unclear. V was clipped by 2 bases and J by 4 bases, with 12 bases between them. The CDR3 is 15 amino acids. The germline gives CDR1 MNHEY, CDR2 SMNVEV (reference sequence). CDR3 sequence: CASSLIGGTNQPQHF. Written as DNA, the CDR3 is TGTGCCAGCAGTTTAATAGGCGGTACTAATCAGCCCCAGCATTTT.